This T cell receptor beta chain was captured by sequencing in a study of PD-L1 blockade in urothelial cancer. About the research overall: Atezolizumab at 1,200 mg intravenously every 3 weeks was started by patients in about 2014. At 3 weeks (second dose) and 6 weeks after starting treatment, blood was analyzed.

The time point denotes: pretreatment peripheral blood. All patients handed over anywhere from 1 to 8 samples, pretreatment and on-treatment. Spike-ins of synthetic TCR analog templates went into each PCR. Assay: immunoSEQ multiplex PCR; the TCRdb copy retains only in-frame clones and omits some. This sample yields under 100,000 clones, of which roughly 89% are seen a single time; about 1.7% belongs to the top ten. The CDR3 has 15 residues. V shed 3 bases and J 6 bases; nucleotides not matched to a gene: 10. CDR1 SNHLY and CDR2 FYNNEI come from the germline V gene. This receptor was identified in a man between 60 and 70 years old with urothelial cancer. This chain joins TRBV2 and TRBJ2-7; 8 nucleotides align to TRBD2. Specimen: PBMCs, collected around atezolizumab (anti-PD-L1) treatment. The CDR3 DNA reads as TGTGCCAGCAGTGAGAGGGGACTAGTTTGGGTCGAGCAGTACTTC. Translation gives CASSERGLVWVEQYF.